The 5 T cell receptor beta chains reported below all come from one sample, sequenced in a study of tumor-infiltrating lymphocytes in primary liver carcinoma. Starting material of approximately 500 ng total RNA yielded TCR beta cDNA via a constant-region primer. Generation of the TCR beta libraries relied on three nested multiplex PCR rounds using slightly modified ARM-PCR. Both of the initial two PCR rounds ran for 10 cycles and employed TRBV1-TRBV30 forward primers alongside a C-beta reverse primer. TCRdb reprocessed the multiplex PCR reads via MiXCR and lists one record per CDR3 protein. The table has approximately 110,000 distinct CDR3 sequences, around 84% seen once; the top ten hold 15% to 25%. Co-extraction of RNA and DNA was performed on roughly 17-32 mg of unsorted bulk tissue. The sequenced material came from liver tumor tissue from sampling region 3. Subset noted: tumor region T3, left-lateral pole. The source is a man aged 35-49 years with primary liver carcinoma and hepatitis B virus infection.

Points on this clonotype: A read error may account for a junction end that differs from germline. This chain joins TRBV11-1 and TRBJ2-3; D assignment may be TRBD1 or TRBD2 (5 bases each). Germline V gene data show CDR1 as SGHAT and CDR2 as FQDESV (reference sequence). The CDR3 extends over 19 amino acids. CDR3 amino acids: CVNSSGGSSVGARTDTQFF. DNA for the CDR3: TGTGTCAACAGCTCTGGGGGAAGCTCTGTTGGAGCCCGCACAGATACGCAGTTTTTT.

Points on this clonotype: The conserved closing phenylalanine or tryptophan is absent in this CDR3, likely reflecting a read error. CDR3 in DNA: TGTGCCAGCAGGCTGCGGGACCTAGAGGAAGAGCAGTACATC. As protein: CASRLRDLEEEQYI. The rearrangement links TRBV14 to TRBJ2-7; TRBD2 is a possible D gene (6 bases). The CDR3 extends over 14 amino acids. V lost 6 bases to trimming and J lost 7 bases, with 19 bases between them. Per germline, CDR1 SGHDN and CDR2 FVKESK.

Concerning this clonotype itself: In this CDR3 the conserved last residue, phenylalanine or tryptophan, is missing, so a read error is likely. The rearrangement joins TRBV29-1 to TRBJ2-1; 7 positions match TRBD2. The length of the CDR3 is 12 residues. CDR1 is SQVTM and CDR2 is ANQGSEA in the germline V gene. The CDR3 DNA reads TGCAGTGTTGAGAGGGGAGGGCGCGAGCAGTTCATC. Translated: CSVERGGREQFI.

This clonotype was seen at least ten times. The chain carries TRBV5-6 and TRBJ2-5; D is ambiguous. Germline V gene lookup returns CDR1 SGHDT and CDR2 YYEEEE. V was shortened by 0 bases and J by 5 bases, with 2 bases between the two germline ends. This CDR3 is 11 amino acids long. DNA of the CDR3: TGTGCCAGCAGCTTGGATGAGACCCAGTACTTC. Protein: CASSLDETQYF.

This chain uses TRBV5-8 with TRBJ1-1; D unclear. V was clipped by 1 base and J by 3 bases, with 7 bases between them. This CDR3 comprises 13 residues. In germline, CDR1 is SGHTS, CDR2 YDEGEE. CDR3 nucleotides: TGTGCCAGCAGCTTGACCTCATACACTGAAGCTTTCTTT. Translating it yields CASSLTSYTEAFF.